Following are 31 T cell receptor beta chains from one sample sequenced in a study of OX40 agonist ivuxolimab in advanced cancers. Profiled with immunoSEQ multiplex PCR; TCRdb holds only in-frame clones, not every one. The sample has more than 80,000 clones, more than 75% seen once. The sequencing here drew on CD4+ or CD8+ T cells sorted from blood, taken in a trial of the OX40 agonist ivuxolimab. The receptor set was obtained from an adult with an advanced solid tumor such as melanoma, head and neck, liver or kidney cancer.

The chain carries TRBV27 and TRBJ1-2; 8 bases fit TRBD1. The germline CDR1 and CDR2 sequences are MNHEY and SMNVEV (reference sequence). There are 16 residues in the CDR3. V trimming: 0 bases; J trimming: 2 bases; junction bases outside the gene matches: 5. DNA for the CDR3: TGTGCCAGCAGTTTATCGGGACAGGCGAGAAACTATGGCTACACCTTC. Protein product: CASSLSGQARNYGYTF.

V gene TRBV7-2 combines with J gene TRBJ1-2; 8 nucleotides match TRBD1. Trimming removed 2 bases from V and 7 bases from J; junction bases left unmatched: 12. The CDR3 has 16 amino acids. CDR1 SGHTA and CDR2 FQGNSA come from the germline V gene. Here the CDR3 reads CASSLSFGQGAFGYTF. The DNA for the CDR3 is TGTGCCAGCAGCTTATCGTTCGGGCAGGGGGCGTTTGGCTACACCTTC.

The chain is built from TRBV7-8 and TRBJ1-1, with D maybe TRBD1 (5 bases). There are 14 residues in the CDR3. Trimming shortened V by 4 bases and J by 7 bases, and 16 bases separated the two germline ends. The germline V gene encodes CDR1 SGHVS and CDR2 FQNEAQ. CDR3 coding DNA: TGTGCCAGCAGCTGGGGTGGGGGAGGTGATGAAGCTTTCTTT. Amino acid sequence: CASSWGGGGDEAFF.

The V and J genes are TRBV10-3 and TRBJ2-2; 8 nucleotides line up with TRBD1. Germline trimming cut 6 bases from V and 7 bases from J; bases unmatched to any gene: 13. Germline V gene lookup returns CDR1 ENHRY and CDR2 SYGVKD. The CDR3 sequence is 16 residues long. CDR3 sequence reads: CAISAWTGQVSGELFF. CDR3 sequence (DNA): TGTGCCATCAGCGCATGGACAGGGCAGGTCAGCGGGGAGCTGTTTTTT.

This clone has a handful of counts. The chain has TRBV11-1 and TRBJ2-1; D gene ambiguous. Germline V gene sequence: CDR1 SGHAT, CDR2 FQDESV (reference sequence). The CDR3 length is 15 residues. V lost 5 bases, J lost 0 bases, and 11 bases lay in between. The CDR3 loop is CASSKATASYNEQFF. CDR3 nucleotides: TGTGCCAGCAGCAAGGCCACTGCCTCCTACAATGAGCAGTTCTTC.

The V and J genes are TRBV21-1 and TRBJ2-7; the tabulated D call, TRBD2, remains unverified against the DNA. TRBV21-1 is listed as a pseudogene. The length of the CDR3 is 17 residues. The CDR3 DNA reads TGTGCCAGCAACCCGCGAAGGAGGCTAGCGGGGCCATACGAGCAGTACTTC. It translates to CASNPRRRLAGPYEQYF.

CDR3 in amino acids: CASSFGLAGYNEQFF. The CDR3 nucleotides read TGTGCCAGCAGCTTCGGACTAGCGGGATACAATGAGCAGTTCTTC. V and J are TRBV5-4 and TRBJ2-1; TRBD2 agrees at 12 bases. Germline CDR1 and CDR2: SGHNT and YYREEE (reference sequence). Trimming at V came to 2 bases and at J to 4 bases, leaving 1 base not matched to a gene. This CDR3 has 15 residues. Based on the CDR3 plus reference TRBV5-4 and TRBJ2-1, the full variable domain is ETGVTQSPTHLIKTRGQQVTLRCSSQSGHNTVSWYQQALGQGPQFIFQYYREEENGRGNFPPRFSGLQFPNYSSELNVNALELDDSALYLCASSFGLAGYNEQFFGPGTRLTVL.

V is TRBV5-4 and J is TRBJ2-5, with 10 bases identical to TRBD2. CDR1 is SGHNT and CDR2 is YYREEE in the germline V gene (reference sequence). This CDR3 region has 14 residues. Trimming took 4 bases from V and 4 from J; bases not matched to a gene: 4. The CDR3 coding sequence is TGTGCCAGCAGCCCCAGACTAGCGGGAGAGACCCAGTACTTC. Translation: CASSPRLAGETQYF.

The chain recombines TRBV19 with TRBJ2-5, with D tentatively TRBD1 or TRBD2 (5 bases each). The V and J ends lost 2 bases and 1 base respectively, with 8 bases between them. Germline assignment: CDR1 LNHDA and CDR2 SQIVND (reference sequence). This CDR3 region has 14 residues. CDR3 coding DNA: TGTGCCAGTAGTATAACCGGGACCCAAGAGACCCAGTACTTC. Protein sequence: CASSITGTQETQYF.

The table lists this clone with a count of one. The rearrangement uses TRBV2 and TRBJ2-3; TRBD2 agrees at 12 bases. In germline, CDR1 is SNHLY, CDR2 FYNNEI. V lost 3 bases, J lost 7 bases, and 8 bases stayed unmatched. The CDR3 length is 16 residues. CDR3 sequence (DNA): TGTGCCAGCAGTGAGGTCCTAGCGGGAGGGGCGCATACGCAGTATTTT. It encodes CASSEVLAGGAHTQYF.

The chain carries TRBV5-1 and TRBJ2-5; D call uncertain. V was pared by 5 bases and J by 5 bases, with 19 bases between. CDR1 is SGHRS, CDR2 YFSETQ, per germline. The CDR3 loop spans 15 amino acids. In nucleotides, the CDR3 is TGCGCCAGCAGGCTGGACGGTCATGGTTGGGAGACCCAGTACTTC. It is translated as CASRLDGHGWETQYF.

In this sample, this clone turned up once. DNA for the CDR3: TGTGCCAGCAGTGGGGGACAGTGGAATCAGCCCCAGCATTTT. Translation gives CASSGGQWNQPQHF. The chain joins TRBV6-1 to TRBJ1-5, with 7 bases fitting TRBD1. The V gene end was trimmed by 4 bases and the J gene end by 4 bases; junction bases not matched to a gene: 4. Germline values: CDR1 MNHNS, CDR2 SASEGT. The CDR3 extends over 14 amino acids.

CDR3 sequence: CASSPLSGRGTGELFF. Written as DNA, the CDR3 is TGTGCCAGCAGCCCCCTCAGCGGGAGAGGGACCGGGGAGCTGTTTTTT. The V gene is TRBV7-9, the J gene TRBJ2-2; 8 positions match TRBD2. V gave up 5 bases and J gave up 5 bases; unmatched junction bases: 10. Germline V gene data show CDR1 as SEHNR and CDR2 as FQNEAQ (reference sequence). CDR3 size: 16 residues.

The chain combines TRBV28 with TRBJ2-6, with unresolved D. Germline V gene lookup returns CDR1 MDHEN and CDR2 SYDVKM. The length of the CDR3 is 12 residues. The V end was cut by 7 bases, the J end by 0 bases, with 1 base between. CDR3 amino acids: CASTSGANVLTF. The CDR3 nucleotides read TGTGCCAGCACCTCTGGGGCCAACGTCCTGACTTTC.

This clone was seen only a few times. This sequence joins TRBV9 and TRBJ2-1, with D perhaps assigned TRBD1 or TRBD2 (5 bases each). There are 15 residues in the CDR3. The germline V and J ends were trimmed by 0 bases and 9 bases, with 16 bases remaining between them. Germline CDR1 is SGDLS and CDR2 is YYNGEE. The chain's CDR3 is CASSVATLGVGEQFF. CDR3 nucleotides: TGTGCCAGCAGCGTAGCTACGCTGGGGGTTGGTGAGCAGTTCTTC.

The chain recombines TRBV6-1 with TRBJ2-1; perhaps D is TRBD1 or TRBD2 (5 bases each). The germline V gene has CDR1 MNHNS and CDR2 SASEGT. The V end was cut by 1 base, the J end by 6 bases, with 10 bases between. The CDR3 has 14 amino acids. The CDR3, as DNA: TGTGCCAGCAGTGAAGGTGCCGGGACCAATGAGCAGTTCTTC. It codes for CASSEGAGTNEQFF.

The chain recombines TRBV4-2 with TRBJ2-2; D is perhaps TRBD2 (6 bases). This CDR3 region has 16 residues. Trimming pared 2 bases from V and 1 base from J, leaving 11 bases between. Per the germline V gene, CDR1 is LGHNA and CDR2 is YNFKEQ. The CDR3 DNA reads as TGTGCCAGCAGCCAACTTGGGACTCAGAACACCGGGGAGCTGTTTTTT. Translating gives CASSQLGTQNTGELFF.

The rearrangement uses TRBV5-1 and TRBJ2-2, with 7 bases identical to TRBD2. Germline loops: CDR1 SGHRS, CDR2 YFSETQ. This CDR3 comprises 16 residues. After removal of 7 bases from V and 0 bases from J, the junction contained 9 bases not matched to a gene. The CDR3 DNA follows: TGCGCCAGCTCGCCTAGCGGCTCTGCGAACACCGGGGAGCTGTTTTTT. Protein: CASSPSGSANTGELFF.

This clone was seen only a few times. The gene calls are TRBV4-2 and TRBJ1-1, with D unclear. The CDR3 spans 15 residues. The germline CDR1 and CDR2 sequences are LGHNA and YNFKEQ. Trimming cost V 1 base and J 0 bases, with 9 bases left between them. CDR3 bases: TGTGCCAGCAGCCAAGGTCAAACTCTGAACACTGAAGCTTTCTTT. It codes for CASSQGQTLNTEAFF.

For the CDR3, the DNA is TGTGCCAGCAGCTTAGGGGGCGGGACTGAAGCTTTCTTT. Its protein product is CASSLGGGTEAFF. The chain carries TRBV7-6 and TRBJ1-1; the D gene is possibly TRBD1 (5 bases). The V and J ends lost 1 base and 5 bases respectively, with 8 bases between them. CDR1 SGHVS and CDR2 FNYEAQ come from the germline V gene. This CDR3 comprises 13 residues.

V is TRBV6-5 and J is TRBJ1-1, with 8 bases matching TRBD1. The V segment lost 7 bases and the J segment 3 bases; nucleotides outside the gene matches: 4. The CDR3 totals 13 residues. Germline V gene lookup returns CDR1 MNHEY and CDR2 SVGAGI. CDR3 protein: CASIGQGYTEAFF. The CDR3 coding sequence is TGTGCCAGCATCGGACAGGGCTACACTGAAGCTTTCTTT.

The J gene is TRBJ1-1, the V gene TRBV14; possible D gene TRBD1, 5 bases. V was pared by 2 bases and J by 6 bases, with 10 bases between. The germline V gene encodes CDR1 SGHDN and CDR2 FVKESK. This CDR3 has 13 residues. This CDR3 is CASSQMGLAEAFF. Written as DNA, the CDR3 is TGTGCCAGCAGCCAAATGGGACTGGCTGAAGCTTTCTTT.

The chain uses TRBV7-2 and TRBJ2-4; 11 bases are shared with TRBD1. The CDR3 extends over 14 amino acids. With V trimmed by 4 bases and J by 8 bases, 4 bases remained unmatched. Germline values: CDR1 SGHTA, CDR2 FQGNSA. The CDR3 region is CASSSGQGGDIQYF. DNA for the CDR3: TGTGCCAGCAGCTCGGGACAGGGGGGCGACATTCAGTACTTC.

The chain has TRBV21-1 and TRBJ2-6. TRBV21-1 is tagged as a pseudogene. This CDR3 has 19 residues. CDR3 coding DNA: TGTGCCAGCAGCATCCTGCGGGCAGGGTATTCTTCTGGGGCCAACGTCCTGACTTTC. Its translation is CASSILRAGYSSGANVLTF.

In this sample, this clone turned up a few times. This sequence joins TRBV19 and TRBJ1-5; D perhaps matches TRBD1 (5 bases). The V end was cut by 8 bases, the J end by 5 bases, with 16 bases between. CDR1 is LNHDA and CDR2 is SQIVND in the germline V gene (reference sequence). The CDR3 length is 14 residues. This CDR3 is CASSSMGGDQPQHF. The CDR3, as DNA: TGTGCCAGTTCGAGCATGGGGGGGGATCAGCCCCAGCATTTT.

V usage is TRBV29-1 and J usage is TRBJ2-7; D call uncertain. Germline CDR1 reads SQVTM; CDR2 reads ANQGSEA. V lost 0 bases and J 2 bases, leaving 8 bases between the germline ends. The CDR3 extends over 13 amino acids. CDR3 nucleotides: TGCAGCGTTGAAGACATTAGTACCTACGAGCAGTACTTC. This gives the protein CSVEDISTYEQYF.

The genes are TRBV6-5 and TRBJ1-1; D is uncertain. The V gene lost 2 bases and the J gene lost 0 bases, with 4 bases spanning the gap. The CDR3 runs to 13 residues. The germline CDR1 and CDR2 sequences are MNHEY and SVGAGI. CDR3 loop: CASSYVLNTEAFF. DNA for the CDR3: TGTGCCAGCAGTTACGTCTTGAACACTGAAGCTTTCTTT.

A note on this clone: Other DNA sequences within the sample encode an identical CDR3. V is TRBV30 and J is TRBJ2-7; tentative D call: TRBD1 (6 bases). Germline V lookup: CDR1 GTSNPN, CDR2 SVGIG (reference sequence). CDR3 length: 12 amino acids. Trimming left V 0 bases short and J 4 bases short, with 7 bases between. In nucleotides, the CDR3 is TGTGCCTGGAGTGTGCAGGGGTACGAGCAGTACTTC. It encodes CAWSVQGYEQYF.

The chain links TRBV28 to TRBJ1-4; the D is unclear. CDR1 and CDR2 from the germline V gene are MDHEN and SYDVKM. The CDR3 is 11 residues long. With 4 bases removed from V and 5 bases from J, the gap between germline ends came to 2 bases. The CDR3: CASSSNEKLFF. CDR3 in DNA: TGTGCCAGCAGTTCCAATGAAAAACTGTTTTTT.

V and J are TRBV13 and TRBJ2-7, with D perhaps matching TRBD1 (5 bases). Germline V gene sequence: CDR1 PRHDT, CDR2 FYEKMQ (reference sequence). The V gene lost 5 bases and the J gene lost 9 bases, with 23 bases spanning the gap. This CDR3 contains 15 residues. The CDR3 loop reads CASSPEGETLRAQYF. In nucleotides, the CDR3 is TGTGCCAGCAGCCCAGAAGGGGAAACCCTACGAGCGCAGTACTTC.

V gene TRBV2 combines with J gene TRBJ1-4, with 8 bases aligning to TRBD1. In germline, CDR1 is SNHLY, CDR2 FYNNEI. Trimming removed 5 bases from V and 7 bases from J; junction bases left unmatched: 6. CDR3 length: 14 residues. CDR3: CASSPGQAPEKLFF. CDR3 nucleotide sequence: TGTGCCAGCAGTCCGGGACAGGCTCCTGAAAAACTGTTTTTT.